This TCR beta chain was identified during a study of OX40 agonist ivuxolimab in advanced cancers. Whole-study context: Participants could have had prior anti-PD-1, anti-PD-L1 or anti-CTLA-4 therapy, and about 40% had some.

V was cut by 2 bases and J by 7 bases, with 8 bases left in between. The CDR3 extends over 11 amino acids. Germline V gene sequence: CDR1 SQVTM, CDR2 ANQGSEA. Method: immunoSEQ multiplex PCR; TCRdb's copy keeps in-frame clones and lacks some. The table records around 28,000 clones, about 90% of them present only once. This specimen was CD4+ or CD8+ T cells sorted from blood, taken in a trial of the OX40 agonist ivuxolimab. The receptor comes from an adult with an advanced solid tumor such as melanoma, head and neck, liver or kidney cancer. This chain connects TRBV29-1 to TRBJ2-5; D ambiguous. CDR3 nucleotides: TGCAGCGTTGAAAGGCTGGGGACCCAGTACTTC. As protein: CSVERLGTQYF.